This T cell receptor beta chain was documented in a study of blood T cell repertoires in COVID-19. Looking at the study overall: There were acute and convalescent COVID-19 samples, and they came from the United States, Italy and Spain. Sample material is recorded as cDNA or gDNA derived from T cells, B-cell-depleted T cells, or PBMCs.

As handled by the study authors: Amplification with reference gene primers provided the estimates of nucleated cell counts. Assay used: immunoSEQ multiplex PCR; TCRdb lists only in-frame clones, some missing. V, J and clone size are those of that table, while D and trimming were read from the DNA. Among some 64,000 clones, 70% to 80% were seen once, and the ten largest hold roughly 20%. This clone was seen a few times. The CDR3 has 13 residues. Between the trimmed V and J ends, which lost 2 bases and 5 bases, there was a span of 7 bases. Germline lookup yields CDR1 SGHTA and CDR2 FQGNSA. The V call is TRBV7-2, the J call TRBJ1-5; D is ambiguous. The material sequenced was peripheral blood. This TCR came from a man of 80 years or more with active or convalescent COVID-19. The CDR3 loop reads CASSLMIDQPQHF. CDR3 DNA sequence: TGTGCCAGCAGCTTAATGATAGATCAGCCCCAGCATTTT.